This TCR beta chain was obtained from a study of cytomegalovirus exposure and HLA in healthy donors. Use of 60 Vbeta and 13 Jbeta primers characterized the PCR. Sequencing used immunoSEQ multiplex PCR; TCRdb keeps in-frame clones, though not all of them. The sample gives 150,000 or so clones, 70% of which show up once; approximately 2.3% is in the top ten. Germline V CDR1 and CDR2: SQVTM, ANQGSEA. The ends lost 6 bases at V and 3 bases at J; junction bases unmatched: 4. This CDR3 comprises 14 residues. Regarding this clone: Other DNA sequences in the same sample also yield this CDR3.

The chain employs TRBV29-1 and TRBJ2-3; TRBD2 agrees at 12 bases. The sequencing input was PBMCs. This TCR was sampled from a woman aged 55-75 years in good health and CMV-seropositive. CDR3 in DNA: TGCAGCGTAGGACTAGCGGGACTGACAGATACGCAGTATTTT. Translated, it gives CSVGLAGLTDTQYF.